The entry below describes one T cell receptor (beta chain). As yet, its antigen is unknown. This sample is part of a study of cytomegalovirus exposure and HLA in healthy donors. The study, taken as a whole, reports: The analysis excluded some indistinguishable V segments, including TRBV6-2 and TRBV6-3.

The germline CDR1 and CDR2 sequences are SEHNR and FQNEAQ (reference sequence). Trimming removed 2 bases from V and 5 bases from J; junction bases left unmatched: 5. The CDR3 totals 15 residues. Primers included in the PCR were 60 Vbeta and 13 Jbeta primers. TCRdb's copy holds only in-frame clones and misses some; the assay was immunoSEQ multiplex PCR. The top ten clones hold roughly 1.9% of a sample with about 170,000 clones, around 78% of them seen once. The TCR was taken from a woman between 25 and 40 years old in good health and CMV-seropositive. Sequencing was performed on PBMCs. The chain is built from TRBV7-9 and TRBJ2-5, with 10 bases matching TRBD2. DNA of the CDR3: TGTGCCAGCAGCTTATCAGCGGGAGGGCACGAGACCCAGTACTTC. It translates to CASSLSAGGHETQYF. Looking up the rest from reference TRBV7-9 and TRBJ2-5 gives the full variable domain: DTGVSQNPRHKITKRGQNVTFRCDPISEHNRLYWYRQTLGQGPEFLTYFQNEAQLEKSRLLSDRFSAERPKGSFSTLEIQRTEQGDSAMYLCASSLSAGGHETQYFGPGTRLLVL.